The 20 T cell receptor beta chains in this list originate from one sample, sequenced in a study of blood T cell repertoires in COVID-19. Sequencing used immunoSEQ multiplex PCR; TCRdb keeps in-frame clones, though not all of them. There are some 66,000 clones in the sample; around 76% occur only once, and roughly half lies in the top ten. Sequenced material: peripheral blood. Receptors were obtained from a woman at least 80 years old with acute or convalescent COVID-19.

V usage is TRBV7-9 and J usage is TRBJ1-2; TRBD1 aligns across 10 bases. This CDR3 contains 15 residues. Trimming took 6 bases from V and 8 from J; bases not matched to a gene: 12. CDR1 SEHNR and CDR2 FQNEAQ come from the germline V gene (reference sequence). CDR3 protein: CASRSAGTGVEGYTF. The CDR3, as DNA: TGTGCCAGCAGATCGGCCGGGACAGGGGTTGAAGGCTACACCTTC.

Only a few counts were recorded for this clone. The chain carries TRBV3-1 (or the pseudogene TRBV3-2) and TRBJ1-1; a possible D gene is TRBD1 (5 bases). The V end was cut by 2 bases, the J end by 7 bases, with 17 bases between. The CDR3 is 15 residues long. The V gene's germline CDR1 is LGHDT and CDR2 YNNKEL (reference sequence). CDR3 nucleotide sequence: TGTGCCAGCAGCCAAATTCAAATGGGGCTAGGTGAAGCTTTCTTT. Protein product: CASSQIQMGLGEAFF.

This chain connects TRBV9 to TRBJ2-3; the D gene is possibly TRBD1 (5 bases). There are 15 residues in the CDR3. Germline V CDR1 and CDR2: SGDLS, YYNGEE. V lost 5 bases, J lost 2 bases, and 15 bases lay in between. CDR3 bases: TGTGCCAGCAGTCACACAGGTAACCCCACAGATACGCAGTATTTT. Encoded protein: CASSHTGNPTDTQYF.

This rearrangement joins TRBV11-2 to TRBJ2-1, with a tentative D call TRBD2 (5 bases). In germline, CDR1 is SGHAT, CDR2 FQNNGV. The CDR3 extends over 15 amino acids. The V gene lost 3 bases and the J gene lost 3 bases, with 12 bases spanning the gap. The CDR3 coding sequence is TGTGCCAGCAGCTTTCGCGGGCGAAACTACAATGAGCAGTTCTTC. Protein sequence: CASSFRGRNYNEQFF.

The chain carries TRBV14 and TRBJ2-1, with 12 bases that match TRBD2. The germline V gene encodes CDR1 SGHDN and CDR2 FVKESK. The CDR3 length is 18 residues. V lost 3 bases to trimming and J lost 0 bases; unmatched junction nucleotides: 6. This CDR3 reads CASSQRLAGAGSYNEQFF. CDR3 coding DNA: TGTGCCAGCAGCCAGAGACTAGCGGGAGCGGGCTCCTACAATGAGCAGTTCTTC. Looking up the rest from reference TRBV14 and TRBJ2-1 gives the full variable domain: EAGVTQFPSHSVIEKGQTVTLRCDPISGHDNLYWYRRVMGKEIKFLLHFVKESKQDESGMPNNRFLAERTGGTYSTLKVQPAELEDSGVYFCASSQRLAGAGSYNEQFFGPGTRLTVL.

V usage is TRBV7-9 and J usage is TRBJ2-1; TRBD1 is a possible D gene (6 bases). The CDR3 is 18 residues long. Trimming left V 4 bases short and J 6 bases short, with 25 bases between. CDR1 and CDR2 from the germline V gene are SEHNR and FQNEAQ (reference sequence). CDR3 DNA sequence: TGTGCCAGCAGCTCCCCCCGGATGGCAGGGGATAGGGGCAATGAGCAGTTCTTC. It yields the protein CASSSPRMAGDRGNEQFF. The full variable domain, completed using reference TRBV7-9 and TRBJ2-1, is DTGVSQNPRHKITKRGQNVTFRCDPISEHNRLYWYRQTLGQGPEFLTYFQNEAQLEKSRLLSDRFSAERPKGSFSTLEIQRTEQGDSAMYLCASSSPRMAGDRGNEQFFGPGTRLTVL.

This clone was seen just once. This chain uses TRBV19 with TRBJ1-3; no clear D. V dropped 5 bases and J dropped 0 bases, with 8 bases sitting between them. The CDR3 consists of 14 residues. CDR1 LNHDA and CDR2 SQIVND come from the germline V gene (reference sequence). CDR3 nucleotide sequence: TGTGCCAGTAGTCCTAGAATCTCTGGAAACACCATATATTTT. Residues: CASSPRISGNTIYF.

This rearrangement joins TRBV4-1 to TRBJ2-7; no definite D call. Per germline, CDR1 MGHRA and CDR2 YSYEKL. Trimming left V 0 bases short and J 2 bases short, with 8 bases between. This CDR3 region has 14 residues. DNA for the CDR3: TGCGCCAGCAGCCAAGATAGCAACACCTACGAGCAGTACTTC. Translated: CASSQDSNTYEQYF.

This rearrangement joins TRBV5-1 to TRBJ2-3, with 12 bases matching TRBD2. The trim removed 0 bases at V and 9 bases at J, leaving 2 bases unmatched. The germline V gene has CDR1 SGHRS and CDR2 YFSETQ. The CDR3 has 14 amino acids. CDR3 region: CASSLVLAGGTQYF. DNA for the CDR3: TGCGCCAGCAGCTTGGTACTAGCGGGAGGCACGCAGTATTTT.

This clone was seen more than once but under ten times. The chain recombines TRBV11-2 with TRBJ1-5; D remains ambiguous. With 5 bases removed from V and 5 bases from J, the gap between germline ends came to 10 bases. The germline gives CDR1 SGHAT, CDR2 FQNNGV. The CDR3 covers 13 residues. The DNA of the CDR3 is TGTGCCAGCAGCGAATACAGAGATCAGCCCCAGCATTTT. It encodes CASSEYRDQPQHF.

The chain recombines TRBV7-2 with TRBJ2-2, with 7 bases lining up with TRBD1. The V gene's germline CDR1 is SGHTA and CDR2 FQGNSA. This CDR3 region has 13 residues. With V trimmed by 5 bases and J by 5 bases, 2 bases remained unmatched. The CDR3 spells CASSTRGTGELFF. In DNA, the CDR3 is TGTGCCAGCAGCACCAGGGGGACCGGGGAGCTGTTTTTT.

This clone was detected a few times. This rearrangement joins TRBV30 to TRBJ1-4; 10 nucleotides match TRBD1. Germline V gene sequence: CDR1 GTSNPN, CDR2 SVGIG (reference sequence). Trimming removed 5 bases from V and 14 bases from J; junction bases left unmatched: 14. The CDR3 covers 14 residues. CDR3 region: CAWSGTGVHKGLFF. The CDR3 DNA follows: TGTGCCTGGTCGGGGACAGGGGTCCACAAAGGGCTGTTTTTT. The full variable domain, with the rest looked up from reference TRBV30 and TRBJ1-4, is SQTIHQWPATLVQPVGSPLSLECTVEGTSNPNLYWYRQAAGRGLQLLFYSVGIGQISSEVPQNLSASRPQDRQFILSSKKLLLSDSGFYLCAWSGTGVHKGLFFGSGTQLSVL.

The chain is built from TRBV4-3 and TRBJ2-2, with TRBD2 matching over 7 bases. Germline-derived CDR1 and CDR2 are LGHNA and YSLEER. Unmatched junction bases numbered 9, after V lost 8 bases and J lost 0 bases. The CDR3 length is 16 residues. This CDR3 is CASGRGDASNTGELFF. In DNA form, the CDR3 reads TGCGCCAGCGGACGGGGGGACGCTTCGAACACCGGGGAGCTGTTTTTT.

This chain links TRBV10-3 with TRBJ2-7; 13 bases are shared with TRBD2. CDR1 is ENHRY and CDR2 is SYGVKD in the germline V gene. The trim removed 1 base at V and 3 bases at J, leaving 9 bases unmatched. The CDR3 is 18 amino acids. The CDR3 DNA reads TGTGCCATCAGTGAGTTCGGACTAGCGGGAGAGGGGGACTACGAGCAGTACTTC. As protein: CAISEFGLAGEGDYEQYF.

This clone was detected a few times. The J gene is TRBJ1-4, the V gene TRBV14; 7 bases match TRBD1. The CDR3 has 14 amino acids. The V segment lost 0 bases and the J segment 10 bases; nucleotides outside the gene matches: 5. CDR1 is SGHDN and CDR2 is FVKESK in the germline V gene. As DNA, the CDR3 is TGTGCCAGCAGCCAAGAACCGAGGGGGCGAAAACTGTTTTTT. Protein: CASSQEPRGRKLFF.

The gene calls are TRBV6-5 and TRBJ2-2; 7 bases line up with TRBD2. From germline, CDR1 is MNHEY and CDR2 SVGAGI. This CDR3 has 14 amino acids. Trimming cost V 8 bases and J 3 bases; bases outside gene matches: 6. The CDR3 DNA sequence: TGTGCCAGCGGGGAGGGGCGCTACACCGGGGAGCTGTTTTTT. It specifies CASGEGRYTGELFF.

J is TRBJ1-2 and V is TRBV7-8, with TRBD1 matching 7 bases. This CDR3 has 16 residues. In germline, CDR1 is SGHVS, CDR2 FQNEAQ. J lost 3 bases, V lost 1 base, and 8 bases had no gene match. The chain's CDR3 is CASSLGGWGTDYGYTF. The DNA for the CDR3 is TGTGCCAGCAGCTTAGGGGGTTGGGGGACAGACTATGGCTACACCTTC. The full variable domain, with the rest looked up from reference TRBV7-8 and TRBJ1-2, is GAGVSQSPRYKVAKRGQDVALRCDPISGHVSLFWYQQALGQGPEFLTYFQNEAQLDKSGLPSDRFFAERPEGSVSTLKIQRTQQEDSAVYLCASSLGGWGTDYGYTFGSGTRLTVV.

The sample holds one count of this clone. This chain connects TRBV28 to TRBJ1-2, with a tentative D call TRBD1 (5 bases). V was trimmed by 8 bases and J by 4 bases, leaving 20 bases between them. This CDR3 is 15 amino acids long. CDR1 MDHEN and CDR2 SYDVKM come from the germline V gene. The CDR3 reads CASVGPGRDFYGYTF. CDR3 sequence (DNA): TGTGCCAGCGTGGGCCCCGGAAGGGACTTCTATGGCTACACCTTC.

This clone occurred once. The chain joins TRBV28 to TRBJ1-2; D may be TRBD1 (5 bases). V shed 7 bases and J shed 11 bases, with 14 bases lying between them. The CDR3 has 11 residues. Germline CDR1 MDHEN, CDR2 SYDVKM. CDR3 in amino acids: CASMTAGKYTF. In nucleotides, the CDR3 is TGTGCCAGCATGACGGCAGGGAAATACACCTTC.

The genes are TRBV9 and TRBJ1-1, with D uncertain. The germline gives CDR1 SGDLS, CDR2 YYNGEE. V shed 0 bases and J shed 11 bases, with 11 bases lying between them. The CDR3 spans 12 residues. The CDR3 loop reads CASSVVGGKAFF. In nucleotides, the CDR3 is TGTGCCAGCAGCGTAGTGGGAGGGAAGGCTTTCTTT. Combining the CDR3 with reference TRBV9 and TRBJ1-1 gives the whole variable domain DSGVTQTPKHLITATGQRVTLRCSPRSGDLSVYWYQQSLDQGLQFLIQYYNGEERAKGNILERFSAQQFPDLHSELNLSSLELGDSALYFCASSVVGGKAFFGQGTRLTVV.